This paragraph covers one TCR beta chain sequence. Antigen unknown. This sample was taken from a study of OX40 agonist ivuxolimab in advanced cancers. Study-level results: On average, CD8+ T cells had more expanded clones than CD4+. Doses of 0.1 to 3.0 mg/kg were accompanied by clonal expansion of CD4+ and CD8+ blood T cells by week 6. There were also nonresponders showing low normalized T-cell clonal expansion.

Profiled with immunoSEQ multiplex PCR; TCRdb holds only in-frame clones, not every one. The data contain some 16,000 clones, about 76% of them singletons. The ends lost 2 bases at V and 2 bases at J; junction bases unmatched: 5. CDR3 length: 16 amino acids. In germline, CDR1 is MGHRA, CDR2 YSYEKL. The sequence derives from an adult with an advanced solid tumor such as melanoma, head and neck, liver or kidney cancer. Material: CD4+ or CD8+ T cells sorted from blood, obtained in a trial of the OX40 agonist ivuxolimab. The chain combines TRBV4-1 with TRBJ1-5; 8 bases line up with TRBD1. CDR3 DNA: TGCGCCAGCAGCCAAACCGGGACAGGCGGCAATCAGCCCCAGCATTTT. This sequence encodes CASSQTGTGGNQPQHF.